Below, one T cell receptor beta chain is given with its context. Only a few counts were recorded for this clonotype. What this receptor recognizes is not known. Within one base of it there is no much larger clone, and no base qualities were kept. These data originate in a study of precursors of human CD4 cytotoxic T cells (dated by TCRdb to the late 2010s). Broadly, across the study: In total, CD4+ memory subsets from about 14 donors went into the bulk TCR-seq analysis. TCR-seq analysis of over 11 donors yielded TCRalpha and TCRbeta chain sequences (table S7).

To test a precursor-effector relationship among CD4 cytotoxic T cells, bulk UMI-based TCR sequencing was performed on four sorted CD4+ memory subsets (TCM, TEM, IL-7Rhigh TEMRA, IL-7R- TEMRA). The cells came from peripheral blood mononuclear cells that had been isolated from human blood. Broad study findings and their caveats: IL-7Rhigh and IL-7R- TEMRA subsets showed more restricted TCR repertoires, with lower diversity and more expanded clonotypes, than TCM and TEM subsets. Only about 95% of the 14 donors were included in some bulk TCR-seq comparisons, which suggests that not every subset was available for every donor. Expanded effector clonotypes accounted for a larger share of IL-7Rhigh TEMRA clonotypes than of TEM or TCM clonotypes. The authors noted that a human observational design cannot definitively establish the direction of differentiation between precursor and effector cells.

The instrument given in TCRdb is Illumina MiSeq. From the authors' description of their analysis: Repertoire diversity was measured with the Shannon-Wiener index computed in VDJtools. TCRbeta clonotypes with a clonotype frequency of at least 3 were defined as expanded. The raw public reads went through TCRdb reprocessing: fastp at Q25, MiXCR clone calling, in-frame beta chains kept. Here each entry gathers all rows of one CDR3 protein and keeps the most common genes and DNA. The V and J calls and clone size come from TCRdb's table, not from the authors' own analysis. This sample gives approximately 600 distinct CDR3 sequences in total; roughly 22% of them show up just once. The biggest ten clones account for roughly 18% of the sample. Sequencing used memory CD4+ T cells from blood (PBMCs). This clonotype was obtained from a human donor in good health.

The nucleotide sequence is given as TGTGCCAGCAGCGTAGGGGACTACAATGAGCAGTTCTTC. It translates as CASSVGDYNEQFF. This chain is built from TRBV9 and TRBJ2-1; no D gene call is confident. V loses 0 bases, J loses 3 bases, and the germline ends lie 4 bases apart. From the cysteine up to the phenylalanine, the CDR3 has a length of 13 residues. Only the CDR3 part of the read is kept: 39 bases, read in frame from the first base. Via the germline V gene, CDR1 is SGDLS and CDR2 YYNGEE.